This TCR beta chain stems from a study of beta chain features in type 1 diabetes. Study-wide results and caveats: Significant though moderate, a shortening of TCRB CDR3s appeared in all four CD4+ subsets of Type 1 diabetes patients.

Germline V gives CDR1 SGHRS, CDR2 YFSETQ. V lost 4 bases, J lost 1 base, and 24 bases lay in between. This CDR3 has 18 residues. Sequencing targeted expressed TCRB transcripts, as all isolated RNA had been reverse transcribed. Assay used: immunoSEQ multiplex PCR; TCRdb lists only in-frame clones, some missing. Altogether hundreds of thousands of clones are present, 10% to 15% being singletons, with the ten largest covering 0.022%. Note on this clone: The target antigen is unknown.

V and J are TRBV5-1 and TRBJ2-7, with a tentative D call TRBD2 (6 bases). This sequence was found in a man aged 18-30 years with type 1 diabetes. The sequencing sample was made of naive CD4+ T cells from blood. The CDR3 DNA follows: TGCGCCAGCAGCCGATCCTCTCTACTTGGGGACTGGTCCTACGAGCAGTACTTC. It translates to CASSRSSLLGDWSYEQYF.